The clone carrying this T cell receptor (beta chain) was detected many times. The CDR3 spans 13 residues. The V end lost 5 bases, the J end lost 2 bases, and 5 bases lay between the germline ends. CDR1 and CDR2 from the germline V gene are SGDLS and YYNGEE. For repertoire sequencing, the TCR beta CDR3 regions were amplified from RNA transcripts. The first-round RT-PCR employed HTBI primers together with the Qiagen OneStep RT-PCR kit. A multiplex PCR was then performed as the second round. One entry per CDR3 protein, called by TCRdb with MiXCR from the multiplex PCR reads. The table includes 650,000 to 800,000 distinct CDR3 sequences, just over 40% detected once. This record belongs to a study of Graves' ophthalmopathy and Graves' hyperthyroidism. As for the study in general: No treatment had been given when peripheral blood was collected at initial diagnosis.

Ophthalmopathy donors showed moderate-to-severe activity, CAS ≥3, NOSPECS ≥4 and a duration under 3 months. The diagnosis was founded upon clinical symptoms, serum thyroxine, TRAb, thyroid ultrasound and orbital computed tomography. V gene TRBV9 combines with J gene TRBJ2-6; no clear D gene. Sequencing was done on a sample of peripheral blood. The TCR originated in an adult man with Graves' ophthalmopathy. Written as DNA, the CDR3 is TGTGCCAGCAGTTTCCCTGGGGCCAACGTCCTGACTTTC. Its protein product is CASSFPGANVLTF.